This T cell receptor beta chain comes out of a study of OX40 agonist ivuxolimab in advanced cancers. TCRdb keeps only in-frame clones here, not all; method: immunoSEQ multiplex PCR. The sample gives about 71,000 clones, about 73% of which show up once; about 5.4% is in the top ten. This clone was seen at least ten times. The V end lost 5 bases, the J end lost 1 base, and 8 bases lay between the germline ends. From germline, CDR1 is LNHDA and CDR2 SQIVND (reference sequence). The CDR3 has 13 residues. Sample: CD4+ or CD8+ T cells sorted from blood, taken in a trial of the OX40 agonist ivuxolimab. The sequence came from an adult with an advanced solid tumor such as melanoma, head and neck, liver or kidney cancer. The genes are TRBV19 and TRBJ1-1, with D unresolved. The CDR3 DNA is TGTGCCAGTAGTTTCGACAAGAACACTGAAGCTTTCTTT. It is translated as CASSFDKNTEAFF. Combining the CDR3 with reference TRBV19 and TRBJ1-1 gives the whole variable domain DGGITQSPKYLFRKEGQNVTLSCEQNLNHDAMYWYRQDPGQGLRLIYYSQIVNDFQKGDIAEGYSVSREKKESFPLTVTSAQKNPTAFYLCASSFDKNTEAFFGQGTRLTVV.